This record concerns one T cell receptor (beta chain) sequence. Germline V CDR1 and CDR2: MNHNS, SASEGT. This CDR3 spans 14 amino acids. V was cut by 6 bases and J by 3 bases, with 12 bases left in between. This record belongs to a study of T cell changes during pregnancy in multiple sclerosis. Method: immunoSEQ multiplex PCR; TCRdb's copy keeps in-frame clones and lacks some. The profile shows approximately 80,000 clones, around 93% of them singletons. The TCR comes from a female donor with multiple sclerosis, enrolled in a pregnancy study. The specimen comprised peripheral blood, sampled in the third trimester of pregnancy. The rearrangement links TRBV6-1 to TRBJ1-5; TRBD1 is a possible D gene (6 bases). The CDR3 loop is CASSPRGYNQPQHF. The CDR3 DNA follows: TGTGCCAGCAGCCCCAGGGGTTACAATCAGCCCCAGCATTTT.